The rows below give T cell receptor beta chains drawn from one sample of a study of technical replicates of blood from a few donors. The assay was immunoSEQ multiplex PCR, and TCRdb's table has in-frame clones only and misses some. This table has about 59,000 clones, about 83% appearing once. Material for sequencing was PBMCs. These receptors all come from a human donor in good health. Some clones in this sample may be carry-over from other donors' samples. The CDR3 runs from the conserved cysteine through the conserved F or W. Fields, in order: CDR3 protein, CDR3 DNA, clone size, J gene, V gene, D gene. A D gene is named only where the DNA matches it firmly. The listing skips clone size in some rows; elsewhere it reads once, few, many or a size class.

CAWSVLQETQYF	TGTGCCTGGAGTGTACTACAAGAGACCCAGTACTTC	-	TRBJ2-5	TRBV30	-
CASSLTGEGLRETQYF	TGTGCCAGCAGCTTGACGGGGGAGGGCCTCAGGGAGACCCAGTACTTC	-	TRBJ2-5	TRBV5-5	TRBD2
CASSQEPLGQPGANVLTF	TGCGCCAGCAGCCAAGAACCCCTCGGACAGCCCGGGGCCAACGTCCTGACTTTC	-	TRBJ2-6	TRBV4-1	-
CASRLEAGLSYEQYF	TGTGCAAGTCGCTTAGAGGCGGGACTTTCCTACGAGCAGTACTTC	-	TRBJ2-7	TRBV12-2	-
CASSPNGMTNTGELFF	TGTGCCAGCTCACCGAACGGGATGACAAACACCGGGGAGCTGTTTTTT	few	TRBJ2-2	TRBV18	-
CASSPLWGAETQYF	TGTGCCAGCAGCCCCCTGTGGGGCGCGGAGACCCAGTACTTC	-	TRBJ2-5	TRBV11-2	-
CASSLALGQGRAYEQYF	TGTGCCAGCAGCTTAGCCCTTGGACAGGGCAGGGCCTACGAGCAGTACTTC	-	TRBJ2-7	TRBV7-6	TRBD1
CASSPPGQATTDTQYF	TGTGCCAGCTCACCACCTGGACAGGCGACCACAGATACGCAGTATTTT	-	TRBJ2-3	TRBV18	TRBD1
CASSFPAGSTDTQYF	TGTGCCAGCAGTTTTCCGGCAGGTAGCACAGATACGCAGTATTTT	-	TRBJ2-3	TRBV7-8	-
CASSGGPGGFGNTIYF	TGTGCCAGCAGCGGAGGGCCAGGGGGCTTTGGAAACACCATATATTTT	-	TRBJ1-3	TRBV9	TRBD1
CASSDRGNSPLHF	TGTGCCAGCAGCGACAGGGGTAATTCACCCCTCCACTTT	-	TRBJ1-6	TRBV9	TRBD1
CASSQGTSGGSQETQYF	TGTGCCAGCAGCCAAGGGACTAGCGGGGGGTCTCAAGAGACCCAGTACTTC	once	TRBJ2-5	TRBV4-2	TRBD2